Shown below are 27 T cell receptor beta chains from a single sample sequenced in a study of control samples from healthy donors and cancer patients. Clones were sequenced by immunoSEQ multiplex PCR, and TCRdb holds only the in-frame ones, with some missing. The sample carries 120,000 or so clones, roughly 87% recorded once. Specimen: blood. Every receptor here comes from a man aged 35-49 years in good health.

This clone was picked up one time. The CDR3 DNA sequence: TGTGCCAGCTCGCACCTAGCGGGGTGGCAAGAGACCCAGTACTTC. Amino acid sequence: CASSHLAGWQETQYF. J is TRBJ2-5 and V is TRBV7-9; 9 bases are shared with TRBD2. CDR1 is SEHNR and CDR2 is FQNEAQ in the germline V gene (reference sequence). The CDR3 runs to 15 residues. The trim removed 8 bases at V and 2 bases at J, leaving 9 bases unmatched.

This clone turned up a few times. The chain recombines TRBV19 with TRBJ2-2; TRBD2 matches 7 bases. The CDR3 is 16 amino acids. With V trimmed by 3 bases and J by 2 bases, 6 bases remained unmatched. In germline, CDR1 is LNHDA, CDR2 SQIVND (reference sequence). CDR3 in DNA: TGTGCCAGTAGTATGGCGGGGGTTATAAACACCGGGGAGCTGTTTTTT. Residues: CASSMAGVINTGELFF.

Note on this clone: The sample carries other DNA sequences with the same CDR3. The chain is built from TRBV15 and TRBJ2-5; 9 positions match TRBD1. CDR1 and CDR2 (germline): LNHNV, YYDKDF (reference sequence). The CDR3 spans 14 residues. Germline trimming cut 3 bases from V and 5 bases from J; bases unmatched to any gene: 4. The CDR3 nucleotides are TGTGCCACCAGCAGGGACAGGGGTGGGGAGACCCAGTACTTC. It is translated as CATSRDRGGETQYF.

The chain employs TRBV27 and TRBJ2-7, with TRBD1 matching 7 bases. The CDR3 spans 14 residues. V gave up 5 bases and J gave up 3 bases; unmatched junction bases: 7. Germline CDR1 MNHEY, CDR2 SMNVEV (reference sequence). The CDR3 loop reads CASSPRQGYYEQYF. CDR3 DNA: TGTGCCAGCAGTCCCCGACAGGGCTACTACGAGCAGTACTTC.

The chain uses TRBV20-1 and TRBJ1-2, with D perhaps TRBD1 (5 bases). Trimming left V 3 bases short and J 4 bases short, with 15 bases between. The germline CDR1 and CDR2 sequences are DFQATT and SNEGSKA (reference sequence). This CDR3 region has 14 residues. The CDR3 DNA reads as TGCAGTGCTAGTCCGGGGGGAGATAGCTATGGCTACACCTTC. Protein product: CSASPGGDSYGYTF.

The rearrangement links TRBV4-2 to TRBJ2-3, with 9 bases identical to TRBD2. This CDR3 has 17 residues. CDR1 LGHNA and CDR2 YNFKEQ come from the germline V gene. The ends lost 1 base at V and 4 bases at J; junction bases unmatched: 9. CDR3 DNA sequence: TGTGCCAGCAGCCAAGTTGGCGATAGCGGGGGTGCAGATACGCAGTATTTT. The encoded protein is CASSQVGDSGGADTQYF.

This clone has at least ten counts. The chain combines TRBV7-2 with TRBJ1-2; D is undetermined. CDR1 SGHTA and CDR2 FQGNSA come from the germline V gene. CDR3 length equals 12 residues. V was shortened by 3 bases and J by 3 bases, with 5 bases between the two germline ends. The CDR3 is CASSLADYGYTF. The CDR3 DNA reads TGTGCCAGCAGCTTGGCAGACTATGGCTACACCTTC. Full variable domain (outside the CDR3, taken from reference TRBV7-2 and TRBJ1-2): GAGVSQSPSNKVTEKGKDVELRCDPISGHTALYWYRQSLGQGLEFLIYFQGNSAPDKSGLPSDRFSAERTGGSVSTLTIQRTQQEDSAVYLCASSLADYGYTFGSGTRLTVV.

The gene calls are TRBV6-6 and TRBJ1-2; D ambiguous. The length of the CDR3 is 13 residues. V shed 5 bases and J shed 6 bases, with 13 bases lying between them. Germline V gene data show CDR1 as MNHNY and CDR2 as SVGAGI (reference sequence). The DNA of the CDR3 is TGTGCCAGCAGTCTAAGTAAGATGGATGGCTACACCTTC. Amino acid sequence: CASSLSKMDGYTF.

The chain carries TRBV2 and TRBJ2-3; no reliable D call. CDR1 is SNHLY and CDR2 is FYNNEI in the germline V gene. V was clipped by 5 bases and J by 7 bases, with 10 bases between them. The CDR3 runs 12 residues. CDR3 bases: TGTGCCAGCAGTCCGGGTTCCAATACGCAGTATTTT. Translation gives CASSPGSNTQYF.

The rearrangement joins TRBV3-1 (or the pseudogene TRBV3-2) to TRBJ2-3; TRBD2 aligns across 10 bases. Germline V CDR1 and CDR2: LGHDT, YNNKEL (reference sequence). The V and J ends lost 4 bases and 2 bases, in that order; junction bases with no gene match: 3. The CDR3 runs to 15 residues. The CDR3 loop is CASSLAGGTTDTQYF. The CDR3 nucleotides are TGTGCCAGCAGCCTAGCGGGGGGTACCACAGATACGCAGTATTTT.

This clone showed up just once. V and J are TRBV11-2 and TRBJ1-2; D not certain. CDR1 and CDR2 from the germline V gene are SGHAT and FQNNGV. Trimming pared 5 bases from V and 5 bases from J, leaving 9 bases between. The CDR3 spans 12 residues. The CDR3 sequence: CASSAETYGYTF. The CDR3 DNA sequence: TGTGCCAGCAGCGCTGAAACATATGGCTACACCTTC.

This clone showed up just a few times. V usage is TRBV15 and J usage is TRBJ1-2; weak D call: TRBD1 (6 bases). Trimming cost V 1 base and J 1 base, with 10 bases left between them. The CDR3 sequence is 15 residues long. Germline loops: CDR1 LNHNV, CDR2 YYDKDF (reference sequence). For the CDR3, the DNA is TGTGCCACCAGCAGAGGTGGAGGGGGTAACTATGGCTACACCTTC. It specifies CATSRGGGGNYGYTF.

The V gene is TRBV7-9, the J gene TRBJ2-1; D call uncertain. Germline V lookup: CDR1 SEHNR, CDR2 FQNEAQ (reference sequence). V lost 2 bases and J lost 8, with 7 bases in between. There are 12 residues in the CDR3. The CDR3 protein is CASSLPSDEQFF. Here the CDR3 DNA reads TGTGCCAGCAGCTTACCCTCAGATGAGCAGTTCTTC.

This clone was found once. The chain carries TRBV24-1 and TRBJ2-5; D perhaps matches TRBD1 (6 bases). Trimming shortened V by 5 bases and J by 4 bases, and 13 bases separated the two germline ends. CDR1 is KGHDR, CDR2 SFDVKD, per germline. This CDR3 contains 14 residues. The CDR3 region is CATSVPGAGETQYF. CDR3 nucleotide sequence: TGTGCCACCAGTGTACCAGGGGCAGGAGAGACCCAGTACTTC.

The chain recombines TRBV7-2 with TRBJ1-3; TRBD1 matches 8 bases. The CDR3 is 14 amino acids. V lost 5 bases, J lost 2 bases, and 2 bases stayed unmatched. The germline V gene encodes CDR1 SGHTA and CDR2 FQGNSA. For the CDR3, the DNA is TGTGCCAGCAGCCTGGACAGGGCTGGAAACACCATATATTTT. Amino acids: CASSLDRAGNTIYF.

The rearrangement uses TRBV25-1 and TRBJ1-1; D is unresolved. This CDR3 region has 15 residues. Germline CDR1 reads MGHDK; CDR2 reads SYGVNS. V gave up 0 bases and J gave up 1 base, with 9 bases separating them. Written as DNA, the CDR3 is TGTGCCAGCAGTGAATATGGAAGCAGGAACACTGAAGCTTTCTTT. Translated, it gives CASSEYGSRNTEAFF. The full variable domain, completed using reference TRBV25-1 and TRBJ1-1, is EADIYQTPRYLVIGTGKKITLECSQTMGHDKMYWYQQDPGMELHLIHYSYGVNSTEKGDLSSESTVSRIRTEHFPLTLESARPSHTSQYLCASSEYGSRNTEAFFGQGTRLTVV.

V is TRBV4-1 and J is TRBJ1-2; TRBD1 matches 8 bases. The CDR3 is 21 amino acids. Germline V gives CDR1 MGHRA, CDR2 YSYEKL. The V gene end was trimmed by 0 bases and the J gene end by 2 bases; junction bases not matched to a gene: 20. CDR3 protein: CASSQDSKGRDGRGPNYGYTF. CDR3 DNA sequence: TGCGCCAGCAGCCAAGATAGCAAGGGGAGGGACGGCAGGGGGCCCAACTATGGCTACACCTTC.

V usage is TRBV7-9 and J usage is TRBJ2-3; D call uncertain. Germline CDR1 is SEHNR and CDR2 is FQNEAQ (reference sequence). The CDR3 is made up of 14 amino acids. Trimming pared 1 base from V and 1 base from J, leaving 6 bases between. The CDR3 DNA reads TGTGCCAGCAGCTTAGGCCAGGGCACAGATACGCAGTATTTT. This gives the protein CASSLGQGTDTQYF.

The CDR3 is CASSAQGENTEAFF. The CDR3 DNA reads TGTGCCAGCAGTGCCCAGGGGGAGAACACTGAAGCTTTCTTT. The rearrangement links TRBV9 to TRBJ1-1, with 7 positions matching TRBD1. Germline loops: CDR1 SGDLS, CDR2 YYNGEE. V shed 5 bases and J 1 base; nucleotides not matched to a gene: 5. This CDR3 is built from 14 residues.

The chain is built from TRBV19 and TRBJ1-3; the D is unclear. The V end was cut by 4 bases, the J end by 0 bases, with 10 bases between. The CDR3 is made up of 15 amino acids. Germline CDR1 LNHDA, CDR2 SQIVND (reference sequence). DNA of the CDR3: TGTGCCAGTAGTACCTACACGAGCTCTGGAAACACCATATATTTT. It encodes CASSTYTSSGNTIYF.

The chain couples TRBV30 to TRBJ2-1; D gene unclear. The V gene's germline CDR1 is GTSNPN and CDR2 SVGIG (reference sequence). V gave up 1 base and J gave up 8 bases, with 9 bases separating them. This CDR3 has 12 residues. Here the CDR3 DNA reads TGTGCCTGGAGTGACGTTCCCCATGAGCAGTTCTTC. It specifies CAWSDVPHEQFF.

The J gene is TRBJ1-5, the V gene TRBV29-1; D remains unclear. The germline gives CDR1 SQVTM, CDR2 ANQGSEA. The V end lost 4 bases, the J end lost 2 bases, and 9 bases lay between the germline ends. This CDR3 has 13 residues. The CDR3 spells CSVVGQGNQPQHF. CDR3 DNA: TGCAGCGTTGTCGGGCAGGGCAATCAGCCCCAGCATTTT.

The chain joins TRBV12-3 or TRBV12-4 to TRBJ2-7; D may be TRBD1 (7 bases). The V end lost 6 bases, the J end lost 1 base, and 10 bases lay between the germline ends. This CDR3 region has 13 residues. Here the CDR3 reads CASRGGQSYEQYF. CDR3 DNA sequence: TGTGCCAGCAGGGGGGGACAGTCCTACGAGCAGTACTTC.

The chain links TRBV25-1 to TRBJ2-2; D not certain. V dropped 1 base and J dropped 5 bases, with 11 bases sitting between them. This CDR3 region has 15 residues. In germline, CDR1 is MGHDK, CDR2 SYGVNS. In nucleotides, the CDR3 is TGTGCCAGCAGTGAATCCCGTTTTGGTACCGGGGAGCTGTTTTTT. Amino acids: CASSESRFGTGELFF.

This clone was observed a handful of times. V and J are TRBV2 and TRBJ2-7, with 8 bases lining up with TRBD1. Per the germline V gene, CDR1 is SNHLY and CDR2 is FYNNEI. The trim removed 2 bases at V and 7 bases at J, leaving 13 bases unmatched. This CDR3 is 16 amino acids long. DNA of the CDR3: TGTGCCAGCAGTGAAACGACCCAGGGGGCATCGGGGGAGCAGTACTTC. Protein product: CASSETTQGASGEQYF.

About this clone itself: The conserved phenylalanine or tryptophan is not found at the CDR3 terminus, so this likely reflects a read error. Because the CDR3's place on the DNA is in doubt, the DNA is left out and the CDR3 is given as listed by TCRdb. The CDR3 spells CASSSQGAMGPI. The chain combines TRBV6-6 with TRBJ1-2; the table calls TRBD1, which could not be checked here. CDR1 is MNHNY, CDR2 SVGAGI, per germline (reference sequence). The CDR3 length equals 12 residues, ends included.

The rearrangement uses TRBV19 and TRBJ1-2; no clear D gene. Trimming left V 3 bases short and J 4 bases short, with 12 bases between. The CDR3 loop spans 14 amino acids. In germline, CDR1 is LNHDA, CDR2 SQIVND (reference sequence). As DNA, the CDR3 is TGTGCCAGTAGTATGCCCTCGTGGGGCTATGGCTACACCTTC. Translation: CASSMPSWGYGYTF.